This T cell receptor (beta chain) was obtained from a study of preoperative IRX-2 immunotherapy in early breast cancer. Germline assignment: CDR1 SGHNT and CDR2 YENEEA. The germline V and J ends were trimmed by 2 bases and 0 bases, with 4 bases remaining between them. CDR3 length: 14 residues. Treatment: preoperative locoregional IRX-2 cytokine immunotherapy. The method was immunoSEQ multiplex PCR; TCRdb's version includes in-frame clones alone and lacks a portion of them. The sample lists tens of thousands of clones, roughly four fifths occurring once. The chain employs TRBV11-3 and TRBJ2-2, with D uncertain. Sequences were derived from lymph node tissue, sampled after IRX-2 immunotherapy. The clonotype was recovered from a human donor with breast cancer. The chain's CDR3 is CASSLSSNTGELFF. The CDR3 nucleotides are TGTGCCAGCAGCTTATCCTCGAACACCGGGGAGCTGTTTTTT.